Presented here are 26 T cell receptor beta chains from one specimen sequenced in a study of blood T cell repertoires in COVID-19 (TCRdb year 2020). Library prep was done by the immunoSEQ multiplex PCR assay. The clones in this table, taken by TCRdb from immuneACCESS, are in-frame only. Not every clone is retained; where verified, under half of the shortfall comes from an unresolved V gene, and the cause of the rest is unknown. This sample is represented by 110,000 or so clones; under 90% of them were singletons. The ten top clones hold under 4% of the sample. The sequencing sample was made of peripheral blood. Source of these receptors: a man aged 60-69 years with acute or convalescent COVID-19.

The V and J genes are TRBV28 and TRBJ1-5; a weak D match, TRBD1 (6 bases). The V end was cut by 8 bases, the J end by 2 bases, with 25 bases between. The CDR3 is made up of 18 amino acids. CDR1 MDHEN and CDR2 SYDVKM come from the germline V gene. This chain's CDR3 is CASGGGARDTFRNQPQHF. For the CDR3, the DNA is TGTGCCAGCGGGGGTGGGGCCCGGGACACCTTTCGCAATCAGCCCCAGCATTTT. Using reference TRBV28 and TRBJ1-5 for the parts outside the CDR3, the full variable domain is DVKVTQSSRYLVKRTGEKVFLECVQDMDHENMFWYRQDPGLGLRLIYFSYDVKMKEKGDIPEGYSVSREKKERFSLILESASTNQTSMYLCASGGGARDTFRNQPQHFGDGTRLSIL.

The chain combines TRBV23-1 with TRBJ2-3; TRBD2 might be the D (7 bases). TRBV23-1 is an open reading frame, and its role is uncertain. The CDR3 runs to 13 residues. V was pared by 3 bases and J by 5 bases, with 9 bases between. CDR3 protein: CASSHGGQDTQYF. The CDR3 nucleotides are TGCGCCAGCAGTCACGGGGGGCAAGATACGCAGTATTTT.

This clone has just one count. The chain recombines TRBV7-9 with TRBJ2-1, with D perhaps TRBD2 (6 bases). Germline assignment: CDR1 SEHNR and CDR2 FQNEAQ (reference sequence). V lost 5 bases to trimming and J lost 12 bases, with 23 bases between them. The CDR3 runs 15 residues. The CDR3 DNA reads TGTGCCAGCAGCCCCACTGGGACTCCGGTTAGGTGGCAGTTCTTC. This encodes CASSPTGTPVRWQFF. The whole variable domain, remainder taken from reference TRBV7-9 and TRBJ2-1, is DTGVSQNPRHKITKRGQNVTFRCDPISEHNRLYWYRQTLGQGPEFLTYFQNEAQLEKSRLLSDRFSAERPKGSFSTLEIQRTEQGDSAMYLCASSPTGTPVRWQFFGPGTRLTVL.

This chain links TRBV7-6 with TRBJ2-1; 11 bases are shared with TRBD2. This CDR3 spans 17 amino acids. With 1 base clipped from V and 0 bases from J, the junction kept 2 bases outside the gene matches. From germline, CDR1 is SGHVS and CDR2 FNYEAQ. The CDR3 spells CASSLDTSGSSYNEQFF. The CDR3 bases are TGTGCCAGCAGCTTAGATACTAGCGGGAGCTCCTACAATGAGCAGTTCTTC.

V and J are TRBV7-2 and TRBJ1-1, with unresolved D. Per the germline V gene, CDR1 is SGHTA and CDR2 is FQGNSA. CDR3 length: 12 amino acids. The V end was cut by 3 bases, the J end by 5 bases, with 7 bases between. Here the CDR3 reads CASSFSSTEAFF. The CDR3, as DNA: TGTGCCAGCAGCTTTTCTTCTACTGAAGCTTTCTTT.

This clone showed up just once. The rearrangement uses TRBV13 and TRBJ2-7, with 8 bases aligning to TRBD2. Trimming cost V 7 bases and J 3 bases; bases outside gene matches: 8. The CDR3 runs 14 residues. In germline, CDR1 is PRHDT, CDR2 FYEKMQ (reference sequence). The DNA for the CDR3 is TGTGCCAGCACCCAAGCGGGAGTGAACTACGAGCAGTACTTC. Translating gives CASTQAGVNYEQYF.

The rearrangement uses TRBV6-5 and TRBJ1-3, with D perhaps TRBD1 (5 bases). V lost 5 bases, J lost 1 base, and 12 bases lay in between. The CDR3 is 15 amino acids. Germline V lookup: CDR1 MNHEY, CDR2 SVGAGI. The DNA of the CDR3 is TGTGCCAGCAGTCCGAGTCAGGGTTCTGGAAACACCATATATTTT. It translates to CASSPSQGSGNTIYF.

The chain has TRBV5-4 and TRBJ2-2; 7 bases are a match to TRBD1. This CDR3 region has 15 residues. Germline values: CDR1 SGHNT, CDR2 YYREEE (reference sequence). The trim removed 5 bases at V and 0 bases at J, leaving 4 bases unmatched. The CDR3 reads CASSYGTANTGELFF. In DNA form, the CDR3 reads TGTGCCAGCAGTTACGGGACAGCGAACACCGGGGAGCTGTTTTTT.

This clone was picked up a small number of times. This chain links TRBV2 with TRBJ1-3; 7 positions agree with TRBD1. J gave up 0 bases and V 5 bases, and 10 bases lay outside the gene matches. Germline CDR1 SNHLY, CDR2 FYNNEI. The CDR3 consists of 17 residues. The chain's CDR3 is CASSLGTDFISGNTIYF. For the CDR3, the DNA is TGTGCCAGCAGTCTCGGGACAGACTTTATCTCTGGAAACACCATATATTTT. The whole variable domain, remainder taken from reference TRBV2 and TRBJ1-3, is EPEVTQTPSHQVTQMGQEVILRCVPISNHLYFYWYRQILGQKVEFLVSFYNNEISEKSEIFDDQFSVERPDGSNFTLKIRSTKLEDSAMYFCASSLGTDFISGNTIYFGEGSWLTVV.

This rearrangement joins TRBV2 to TRBJ2-3, with TRBD1 identical over 8 bases. In germline, CDR1 is SNHLY, CDR2 FYNNEI. The junction had 15 bases not matched to a gene; V was cut back by 4 bases and J by 0 bases. The CDR3 spans 19 residues. CDR3 nucleotide sequence: TGTGCCAGCAGTGTTTTTGGACAGGGACTTCCCACGAGCACAGATACGCAGTATTTT. Translated: CASSVFGQGLPTSTDTQYF.

The chain joins TRBV19 to TRBJ2-2, with TRBD1 matching 7 bases. Germline V gives CDR1 LNHDA, CDR2 SQIVND (reference sequence). The junction had 9 bases not matched to a gene; V was cut back by 0 bases and J by 5 bases. The CDR3 covers 17 residues. CDR3 nucleotide sequence: TGTGCCAGTAGTATAGATCTATTGGGACAGCTTACCGGGGAGCTGTTTTTT. Its protein product is CASSIDLLGQLTGELFF.

This clone has just a few counts. The chain is built from TRBV28 and TRBJ2-7; 9 positions agree with TRBD1. Trimming cost V 6 bases and J 2 bases; bases outside gene matches: 8. Germline CDR1 reads MDHEN; CDR2 reads SYDVKM. CDR3 length: 15 amino acids. The CDR3 region is CASSPRRTGAYEQYF. For the CDR3, the DNA is TGTGCCAGCAGCCCCAGACGGACAGGGGCCTACGAGCAGTACTTC.

The rearrangement uses TRBV6-5 and TRBJ1-6, with D uncertain. This CDR3 has 14 amino acids. With 5 bases removed from V and 7 bases from J, the gap between germline ends came to 12 bases. In germline, CDR1 is MNHEY, CDR2 SVGAGI. The CDR3 here is CASSKEARNSPLHF. The CDR3 bases are TGTGCCAGCAGTAAGGAGGCGAGAAATTCACCCCTCCACTTT.

The rearrangement joins TRBV7-9 to TRBJ2-7; 7 positions agree with TRBD1. Germline CDR1 is SEHNR and CDR2 is FQNEAQ (reference sequence). Trimming removed 1 base from V and 2 bases from J; junction bases left unmatched: 5. The length of the CDR3 is 15 residues. The CDR3 region is CASSLVETGPYEQYF. For the CDR3, the DNA is TGTGCCAGCAGCTTAGTCGAGACAGGGCCCTACGAGCAGTACTTC.

The V and J genes are TRBV6-5 and TRBJ2-6, with D unclear. CDR3 length: 15 residues. V gave up 6 bases and J gave up 0 bases, with 9 bases separating them. CDR1 MNHEY and CDR2 SVGAGI come from the germline V gene. The CDR3 reads CASSRGVSGANVLTF. CDR3 in DNA: TGTGCCAGCAGCCGCGGAGTCTCTGGGGCCAACGTCCTGACTTTC.

The V call is TRBV7-2, the J call TRBJ1-2, with 7 bases fitting TRBD1. The germline gives CDR1 SGHTA, CDR2 FQGNSA. The V and J ends lost 5 bases and 4 bases, in that order; junction bases with no gene match: 4. The CDR3 covers 13 residues. Here the CDR3 reads CASSPGQVYGYTF. Here the CDR3 DNA reads TGTGCCAGCAGCCCCGGACAGGTCTATGGCTACACCTTC. The full variable domain, its missing parts supplied by reference TRBV7-2 and TRBJ1-2, is GAGVSQSPSNKVTEKGKDVELRCDPISGHTALYWYRQSLGQGLEFLIYFQGNSAPDKSGLPSDRFSAERTGGSVSTLTIQRTQQEDSAVYLCASSPGQVYGYTFGSGTRLTVV.

This chain joins TRBV4-1 and TRBJ1-2; the D is unclear. Per germline, CDR1 MGHRA and CDR2 YSYEKL. The CDR3 covers 13 residues. The V and J ends lost 1 base and 4 bases respectively, with 7 bases between them. The CDR3 spells CASSQGEGYGYTF. Written as DNA, the CDR3 is TGCGCCAGCAGCCAAGGGGAGGGCTATGGCTACACCTTC.

This clone was picked up a small number of times. The V gene is TRBV10-1, the J gene TRBJ2-7; no reliable D call. V dropped 2 bases and J dropped 0 bases, with 11 bases sitting between them. The CDR3 runs to 15 residues. Germline V gives CDR1 WNHNN, CDR2 SYGVQD (reference sequence). DNA for the CDR3: TGCGCCAGCAGTGAGGGTTCGGCGGCCTCCTACGAGCAGTACTTC. Translating it yields CASSEGSAASYEQYF.

The rearrangement joins TRBV5-6 to TRBJ2-3, with D unresolved. The CDR3 consists of 13 residues. Per germline, CDR1 SGHDT and CDR2 YYEEEE. With 0 bases removed from V and 5 bases from J, the gap between germline ends came to 7 bases. CDR3 residues: CASSLVVQDTQYF. DNA for the CDR3: TGTGCCAGCAGCTTGGTAGTTCAAGATACGCAGTATTTT.

The chain is built from TRBV29-1 and TRBJ2-3; 7 bases agree with TRBD1. The CDR3 extends over 13 amino acids. Trimming removed 4 bases from V and 4 bases from J; junction bases left unmatched: 5. Germline V CDR1 and CDR2: SQVTM, ANQGSEA. CDR3 nucleotide sequence: TGCAGCGTTGTGGGGACAGTCCCAGATACGCAGTATTTT. Translation: CSVVGTVPDTQYF.

V is TRBV27 and J is TRBJ1-5; D might be TRBD1 (5 bases). V was clipped by 0 bases and J by 5 bases, with 8 bases between them. Germline loops: CDR1 MNHEY, CDR2 SMNVEV (reference sequence). There are 14 residues in the CDR3. The CDR3 DNA is TGTGCCAGCAGTTTATCAGGGGTCGATCAGCCCCAGCATTTT. Its translation is CASSLSGVDQPQHF.

This clone was seen a single time. In DNA form, the CDR3 reads TGTGCCAGCAGTTACACCCCTGTCATGAACACTGAAGCTTTCTTT. It codes for CASSYTPVMNTEAFF. The V and J genes are TRBV28 and TRBJ1-1; no definite D call. The CDR3 extends over 15 amino acids. CDR1 MDHEN and CDR2 SYDVKM come from the germline V gene. Trimming shortened V by 4 bases and J by 0 bases, and 12 bases separated the two germline ends.

This clone was picked up one time. In nucleotides, the CDR3 is TGTGCCATCAGTGAGTCGACAGGGGGCAAGGGCGAGCAGTACTTC. Translating gives CAISESTGGKGEQYF. This chain joins TRBV10-3 and TRBJ2-7, with TRBD1 identical over 10 bases. After removal of 0 bases from V and 6 bases from J, the junction contained 5 bases not matched to a gene. CDR1 and CDR2 (germline): ENHRY, SYGVKD. The CDR3 sequence is 15 residues long.

The gene calls are TRBV4-3 and TRBJ2-1; 8 nucleotides align to TRBD1. CDR1 and CDR2 from the germline V gene are LGHNA and YSLEER. Losses at the gene ends were 4 bases for V and 0 bases for J; bases not matched to a gene: 5. The CDR3 sequence is 16 residues long. CDR3 bases: TGCGCCAGCAGCCTTGGGACAGGTAGCTCCTACAATGAGCAGTTCTTC. It codes for CASSLGTGSSYNEQFF.

V usage is TRBV6-5 and J usage is TRBJ2-7, with 9 positions matching TRBD1. This CDR3 is built from 15 residues. Germline CDR1 reads MNHEY; CDR2 reads SVGAGI. The junction had 4 bases not matched to a gene; V was cut back by 0 bases and J by 4 bases. In nucleotides, the CDR3 is TGTGCCAGCAGTTACTCCCTGACAGGGGGTTACGAGCAGTACTTC. Amino acid sequence: CASSYSLTGGYEQYF.

This chain links TRBV29-1 with TRBJ2-7; D gene unclear. Germline V lookup: CDR1 SQVTM, CDR2 ANQGSEA. Trimming removed 0 bases from V and 0 bases from J, with 6 bases in between. The CDR3 runs 13 residues. CDR3: CSVEDHYSYEQYF. CDR3 DNA: TGCAGCGTTGAAGATCACTACTCCTACGAGCAGTACTTC.